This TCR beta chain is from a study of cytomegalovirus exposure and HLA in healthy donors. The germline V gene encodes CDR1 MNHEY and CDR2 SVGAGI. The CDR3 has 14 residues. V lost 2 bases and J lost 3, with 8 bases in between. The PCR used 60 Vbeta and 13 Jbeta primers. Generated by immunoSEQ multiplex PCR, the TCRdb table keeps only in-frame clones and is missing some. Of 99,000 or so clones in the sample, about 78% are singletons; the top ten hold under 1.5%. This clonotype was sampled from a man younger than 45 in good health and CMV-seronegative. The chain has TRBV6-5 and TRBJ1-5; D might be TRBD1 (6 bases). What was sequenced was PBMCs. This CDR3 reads CASSYGQYNQPQHF. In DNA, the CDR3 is TGTGCCAGCAGTTACGGACAGTACAATCAGCCCCAGCATTTT.